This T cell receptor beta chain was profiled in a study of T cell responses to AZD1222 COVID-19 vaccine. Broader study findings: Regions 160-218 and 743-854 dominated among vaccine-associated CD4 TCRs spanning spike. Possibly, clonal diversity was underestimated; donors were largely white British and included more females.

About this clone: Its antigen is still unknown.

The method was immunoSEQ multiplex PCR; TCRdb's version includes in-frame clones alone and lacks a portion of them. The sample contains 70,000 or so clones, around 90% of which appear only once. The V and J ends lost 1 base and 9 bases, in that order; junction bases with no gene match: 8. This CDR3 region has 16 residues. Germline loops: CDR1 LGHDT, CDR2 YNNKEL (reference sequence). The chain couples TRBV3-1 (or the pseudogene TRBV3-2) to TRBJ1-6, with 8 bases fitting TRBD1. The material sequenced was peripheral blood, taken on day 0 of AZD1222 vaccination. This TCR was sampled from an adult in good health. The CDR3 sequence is CASSQAAGGAGSPLHF. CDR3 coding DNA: TGTGCCAGCAGCCAAGCGGCAGGGGGCGCGGGTTCACCCCTCCACTTT.